One TCR beta chain is described in this entry. This clonotype was counted many times. The specificity of this receptor is unknown. Base qualities are not recorded, but no much larger clone differs from it by a single base. The donors were around 39 Caucasian individuals from Russia, aged roughly 6 to 100 years, who were systemically healthy. Each donor gave approximately 10 milliliters of peripheral blood, collected into EDTA-treated Vacutainer tubes. Ficoll-Paque density-gradient centrifugation was used to isolate PBMCs, with at least 6 million per sample. Trizol reagent was used to extract total RNA from PBMCs, with at least 5 micrograms per sample. For every donor, an aliquot of PBMCs went through flow cytometry to measure the percentages of naive CD45RAhigh/CD27high T cells. This sample is part of a study of blood T cells in healthy people across ages (dated by TCRdb to about 2015). At the level of the whole study: In model experiments, template switching captured about one uniquely barcoded TCR beta cDNA molecule for every two T cells. To avoid experimental bias, donors of different ages were randomly spread across the sequencing lanes. The donors were split into four age groups: young (average approximately 16 years), middle-aged (around 37), aged (more than 60) and long-lived (roughly 88). For two donors (one aged 18 to 30 and one aged 80 or older), the study analyzed two additional independent replicas of 1 million unique cDNA reads from the same blood draw. To track age-related changes in TCR beta repertoire diversity, the study relied on deep sequencing normalized with unique cDNA molecular identifiers.

Results the study describes overall, beyond this receptor: The CMV infection status of donors was not known, potentially confounding age-related changes in expanded clonotypes. Observed TCR beta diversity per million T cells fell roughly linearly with age, and a significant reduction was already apparent by age around 40. The percentage of naive T cells measured by flow cytometry correlated strongly with observed TCR beta diversity. Compared with the aged group, the long-lived group had more naive CD4+ T cells, fewer expanded clones and increased TCR diversity, a pattern suggesting age selection. Since profiling was done on bulk unsorted PBMCs, naive and antigen-experienced compartments could not be conclusively compared. Estimates of total diversity from one million sequenced T cells were regarded as lower bounds and underestimates.

V gives up 4 bases and J gives up 4 bases, and the segment between their germline ends measures 15 bases. CDR1 and CDR2 (SGHRS, YFSETQ) derive from the germline V gene. There are 14 amino acids in the CDR3, from cysteine to phenylalanine inclusive. Just the 42-base CDR3 DNA is kept, in frame starting at base 1. The library was prepared using 5' RACE. A second roughly 6 to 11 cycle PCR used a sample-barcoded 5' primer and a J-beta primer mix. Each TCR beta cDNA molecule received a unique molecular identifier from a template-switch 5' adaptor carrying 12 random nucleotides. Each sample yielded at least 3 million CDR3-containing paired-end reads. The Mint cDNA synthesis kit, primed by a TRBC-specific oligonucleotide, was used to synthesize first-strand cDNA from all RNA. Following uracil-DNA glycosylase treatment, a first 18-cycle PCR with universal primers M1SS and BC2_uni_R was performed on all cDNA. The paper's data handling went like this. Each sample was normalized by randomly selecting 1 million high-quality reads, each carrying a distinct molecular identifier. Reads sharing molecular identifiers were discarded rather than binned into consensus sequences. MiTCR, set to a Q25 quality threshold and the strictest error-elimination algorithm, was used for CDR3 identification, clonotype clustering and error correction. A nonparametric unseen species model using Euler transformation provided a lower-bound estimate of total TCR beta diversity. The public sequencing data were trimmed at Q25 with fastp and processed into clonotypes with MiXCR by TCRdb, which kept only in-frame beta chains. When rows share a CDR3 protein, they turn into one entry using the most common DNA and genes. The V and J calls and clone size are TCRdb's, not the authors'. Recorded for this sample are approximately 1,700,000 distinct CDR3 sequences; roughly two fifths of them occurred a single time. Roughly 23% of the sample is held by the ten biggest clonotypes.

This TCR was recovered from a human donor in good health. Specimen: blood. The V and J genes are TRBV5-1 and TRBJ2-7; the D gene is perhaps TRBD1 or TRBD2, as each covers 5 bases. The nucleotide sequence is TGCGCCAGCAGCGTTAGACAGACGGGGTACGAGCAGTACTTC. This translates into CASSVRQTGYEQYF.